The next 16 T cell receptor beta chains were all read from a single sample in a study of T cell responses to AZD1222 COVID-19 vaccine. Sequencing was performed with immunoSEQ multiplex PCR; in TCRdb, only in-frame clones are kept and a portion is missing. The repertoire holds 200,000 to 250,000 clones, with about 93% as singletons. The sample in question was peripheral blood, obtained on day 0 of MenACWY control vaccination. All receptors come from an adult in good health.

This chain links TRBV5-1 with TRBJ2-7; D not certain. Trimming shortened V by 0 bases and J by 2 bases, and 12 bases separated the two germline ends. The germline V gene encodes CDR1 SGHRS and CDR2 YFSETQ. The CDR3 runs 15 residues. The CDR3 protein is CASSLVGDAAYEQYF. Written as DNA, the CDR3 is TGCGCCAGCAGCTTGGTCGGCGACGCGGCCTACGAGCAGTACTTC.

The CDR3 bases are TGCAGTGCTAGTTCAGGTGGGAGGACCTACGAGCAGTACTTC. It translates to CSASSGGRTYEQYF. V gene TRBV20-1 combines with J gene TRBJ2-7; D is perhaps TRBD2 (6 bases). V lost 3 bases and J 2 bases, leaving 14 bases between the germline ends. Germline-derived CDR1 and CDR2 are DFQATT and SNEGSKA (reference sequence). The CDR3 extends over 14 amino acids.

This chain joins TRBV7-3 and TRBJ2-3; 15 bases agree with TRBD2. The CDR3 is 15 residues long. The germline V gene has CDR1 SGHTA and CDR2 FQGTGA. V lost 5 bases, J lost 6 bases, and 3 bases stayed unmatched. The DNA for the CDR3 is TGTGCCAGCAGCCGGACTAGCGGGGGGGCCGATACGCAGTATTTT. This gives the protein CASSRTSGGADTQYF.

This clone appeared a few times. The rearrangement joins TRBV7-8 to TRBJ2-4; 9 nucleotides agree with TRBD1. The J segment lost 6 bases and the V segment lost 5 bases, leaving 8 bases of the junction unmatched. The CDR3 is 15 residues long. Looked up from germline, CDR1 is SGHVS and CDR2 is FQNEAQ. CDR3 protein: CASSNRQGEGNIQYF. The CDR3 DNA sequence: TGTGCCAGCAGCAACCGACAGGGGGAGGGAAACATTCAGTACTTC.

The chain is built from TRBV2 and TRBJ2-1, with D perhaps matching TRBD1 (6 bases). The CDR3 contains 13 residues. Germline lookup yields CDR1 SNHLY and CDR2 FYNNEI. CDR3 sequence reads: CATGQGISNEQFF. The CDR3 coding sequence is TGTGCTACCGGGCAGGGGATAAGCAATGAGCAGTTCTTC.

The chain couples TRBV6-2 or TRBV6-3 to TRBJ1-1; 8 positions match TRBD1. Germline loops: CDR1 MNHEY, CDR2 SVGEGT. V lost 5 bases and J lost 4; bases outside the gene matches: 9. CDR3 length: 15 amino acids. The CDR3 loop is CASSIRGPERTEAFF. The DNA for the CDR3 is TGTGCCAGCAGTATCAGGGGGCCGGAGCGCACTGAAGCTTTCTTT.

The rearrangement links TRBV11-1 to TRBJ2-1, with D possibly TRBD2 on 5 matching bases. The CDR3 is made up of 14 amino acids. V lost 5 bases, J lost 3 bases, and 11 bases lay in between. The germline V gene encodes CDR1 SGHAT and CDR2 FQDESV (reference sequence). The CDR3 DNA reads TGTGCCAGCAGCCCTCGGGGAAACTACAATGAGCAGTTCTTC. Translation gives CASSPRGNYNEQFF.

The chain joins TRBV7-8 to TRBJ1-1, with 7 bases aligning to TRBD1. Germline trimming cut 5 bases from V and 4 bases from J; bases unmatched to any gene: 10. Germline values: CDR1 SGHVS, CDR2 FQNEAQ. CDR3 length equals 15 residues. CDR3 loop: CASSPTGEGSTEAFF. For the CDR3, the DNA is TGTGCCAGCAGCCCTACAGGGGAGGGAAGCACTGAAGCTTTCTTT.

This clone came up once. DNA for the CDR3: TGTGCCAGCAGTTTGGTGCGTTTTTCGGGAGCTTTCTTT. This encodes CASSLVRFSGAFF. The chain uses TRBV28 and TRBJ1-1; D call uncertain. Germline V gives CDR1 MDHEN, CDR2 SYDVKM. Trimming took 3 bases from V and 10 from J, leaving 15 bases between them. The CDR3 has 13 amino acids.

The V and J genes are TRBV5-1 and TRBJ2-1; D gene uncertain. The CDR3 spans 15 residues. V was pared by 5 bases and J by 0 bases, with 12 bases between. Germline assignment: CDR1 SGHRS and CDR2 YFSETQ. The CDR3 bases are TGCGCCAGCAGAAAGCAGATTAGCTCCTACAATGAGCAGTTCTTC. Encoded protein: CASRKQISSYNEQFF.

DNA of the CDR3: TGTGCCAGCAGTTTTAGGGCAGGTATTGGCTATGGCTACACCTTC. As protein: CASSFRAGIGYGYTF. J is TRBJ1-2 and V is TRBV27; no definite D call. Germline CDR1 and CDR2: MNHEY and SMNVEV (reference sequence). V lost 3 bases and J lost 4, with 15 bases in between. The CDR3 contains 15 residues.

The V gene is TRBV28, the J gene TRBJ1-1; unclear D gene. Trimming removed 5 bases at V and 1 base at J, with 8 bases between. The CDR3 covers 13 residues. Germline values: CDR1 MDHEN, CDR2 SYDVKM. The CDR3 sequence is CASSPGWNTEAFF. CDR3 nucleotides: TGTGCCAGCAGTCCGGGATGGAACACTGAAGCTTTCTTT.

The CDR3 DNA reads TGTGCCAGCAGCCAGAGGGTTCATGGCTACACCTTC. Translated: CASSQRVHGYTF. This chain links TRBV28 with TRBJ1-2; D gene uncertain. Germline V gene lookup returns CDR1 MDHEN and CDR2 SYDVKM. V was cut by 6 bases and J by 6 bases, with 11 bases left in between. The CDR3 has 12 amino acids.

The CDR3 nucleotides read TGCGCCAGCAGCCAAGATATTCTAACTGAAGCTTTCTTT. Its translation is CASSQDILTEAFF. The V and J genes are TRBV4-3 and TRBJ1-1, with no clear D. Germline CDR1 LGHNA, CDR2 YSLEER. The CDR3 contains 13 residues. V lost 0 bases and J lost 5, with 7 bases in between.

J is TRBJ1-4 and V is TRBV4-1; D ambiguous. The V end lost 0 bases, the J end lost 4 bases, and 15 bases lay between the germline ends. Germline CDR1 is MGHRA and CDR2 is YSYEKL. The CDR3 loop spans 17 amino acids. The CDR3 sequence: CASSQEGPDKINEKLFF. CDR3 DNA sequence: TGCGCCAGCAGCCAAGAAGGGCCTGACAAGATTAATGAAAAACTGTTTTTT.

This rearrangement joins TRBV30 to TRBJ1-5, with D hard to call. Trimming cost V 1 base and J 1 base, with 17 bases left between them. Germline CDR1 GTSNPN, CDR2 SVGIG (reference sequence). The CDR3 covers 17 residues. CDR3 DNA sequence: TGTGCCTGGAGTGCCATGGTCGGGCTAGGCAGCAATCAGCCCCAGCATTTT. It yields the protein CAWSAMVGLGSNQPQHF.